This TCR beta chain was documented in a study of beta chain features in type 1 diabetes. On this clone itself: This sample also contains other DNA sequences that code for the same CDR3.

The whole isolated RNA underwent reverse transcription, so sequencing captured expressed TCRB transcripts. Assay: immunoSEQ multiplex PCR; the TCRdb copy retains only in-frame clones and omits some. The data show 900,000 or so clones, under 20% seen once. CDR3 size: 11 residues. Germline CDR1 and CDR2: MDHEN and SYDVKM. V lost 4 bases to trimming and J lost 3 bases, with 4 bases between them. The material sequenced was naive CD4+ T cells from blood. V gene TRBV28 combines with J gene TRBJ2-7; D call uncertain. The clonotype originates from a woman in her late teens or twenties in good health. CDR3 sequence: CASSSSYEQYF. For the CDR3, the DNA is TGTGCCAGCAGTTCAAGCTACGAGCAGTACTTC.